This T cell receptor beta chain was recovered during a study of cytomegalovirus exposure and HLA in healthy donors. Germline CDR1 SGHRS, CDR2 YFSETQ. The CDR3 runs 16 residues. The V end lost 1 base, the J end lost 3 bases, and 13 bases lay between the germline ends. Assay used: immunoSEQ multiplex PCR; TCRdb lists only in-frame clones, some missing. The sample yields some 170,000 clones, around nine tenths seen once. This sequence joins TRBV5-1 and TRBJ2-2; possibly TRBD1 for D (6 bases). This TCR came from a man between 18 and 29 years old in good health and CMV-seropositive. The sample comprised PBMCs. This CDR3 is CASSLTGQIDTGELFF. For the CDR3, the DNA is TGCGCCAGCAGCTTGACCGGACAGATTGACACCGGGGAGCTGTTTTTT.